This entry lists 11 T cell receptor beta chains sequenced from one sample in a study of blood T cell repertoires in COVID-19. TCRdb's table, derived via immunoSEQ multiplex PCR, lists solely in-frame clones and lacks some. Of about 85,000 clones listed, around 90% are singletons. The sequenced sample consisted of peripheral blood. The receptors stem from a woman older than 75 with active or convalescent COVID-19.

The chain carries TRBV25-1 and TRBJ2-1, with TRBD1 matching 9 bases. With V trimmed by 4 bases and J by 6 bases, 13 bases remained unmatched. CDR1 is MGHDK and CDR2 is SYGVNS in the germline V gene. The CDR3 extends over 17 amino acids. The CDR3 spells CASSGSRGQGRFNEQFF. The CDR3 bases are TGTGCCAGCAGTGGGAGTAGGGGACAGGGAAGGTTCAATGAGCAGTTCTTC.

This clone was counted once. The gene calls are TRBV24-1 and TRBJ2-1; D is possibly TRBD2 (5 bases). The V end lost 4 bases, the J end lost 3 bases, and 9 bases lay between the germline ends. CDR1 and CDR2 from the germline V gene are KGHDR and SFDVKD. This CDR3 has 14 residues. The CDR3 DNA reads as TGTGCCACCAGTGACCGGGATGTCTACAATGAGCAGTTCTTC. Translating it yields CATSDRDVYNEQFF.

Concerning this clone itself: The junction departs from the called germline gene at one end, perhaps through a read error. The genes are TRBV29-1 and TRBJ2-3, with D perhaps matching TRBD1 (5 bases). This CDR3 is 10 amino acids long. CDR1 and CDR2 from the germline V gene are SQVTM and ANQGSEA. The CDR3 reads CTVGATHQYF. The CDR3 DNA is TGCACCGTTGGGGCTACGCATCAGTATTTT.

The rearrangement uses TRBV5-1 and TRBJ2-3, with TRBD2 identical over 12 bases. There are 17 residues in the CDR3. Trimming removed 7 bases from V and 0 bases from J; junction bases left unmatched: 9. Germline V gene data show CDR1 as SGHRS and CDR2 as YFSETQ. The CDR3 reads CASFHGLAGTSTDTQYF. The CDR3 bases are TGCGCCAGCTTTCACGGACTAGCGGGAACTAGCACAGATACGCAGTATTTT.

This clone was recorded only once. The rearrangement links TRBV2 to TRBJ1-5; no reliable D call. CDR1 is SNHLY, CDR2 FYNNEI, per germline. The CDR3 extends over 13 amino acids. Trimming removed 1 base from V and 3 bases from J, with 4 bases in between. The chain's CDR3 is CASSEGVNQPQHF. The CDR3 DNA reads as TGTGCCAGCAGTGAAGGAGTCAATCAGCCCCAGCATTTT.

J is TRBJ2-6 and V is TRBV19, with TRBD1 identical over 9 bases. The CDR3 is 16 residues long. Trimming removed 6 bases from V and 4 bases from J; junction bases left unmatched: 7. From germline, CDR1 is LNHDA and CDR2 SQIVND (reference sequence). The CDR3: CASRSGTGNGANVLTF. The CDR3, as DNA: TGTGCCAGTAGGTCCGGGACAGGGAACGGGGCCAACGTCCTGACTTTC.

The chain employs TRBV7-9 and TRBJ2-1, with TRBD2 identical over 8 bases. Germline CDR1 is SEHNR and CDR2 is FQNEAQ (reference sequence). This CDR3 has 13 amino acids. Losses at the gene ends were 11 bases for V and 6 bases for J; bases not matched to a gene: 9. Written as DNA, the CDR3 is TGTGCCGGGCTCGAGGCGGGAGGCAATGAGCAGTTCTTC. It specifies CAGLEAGGNEQFF.

The V gene is TRBV14, the J gene TRBJ2-7; tentatively, D is TRBD2 (6 bases). This CDR3 contains 16 residues. Germline-derived CDR1 and CDR2 are SGHDN and FVKESK. V was shortened by 0 bases and J by 6 bases, with 18 bases between the two germline ends. CDR3 nucleotide sequence: TGTGCCAGCAGCCAAGATATGGTAGCGGACGTTCGCGAGCAGTACTTC. Its protein product is CASSQDMVADVREQYF. Complete variable domain (other parts from reference TRBV14 and TRBJ2-7): EAGVTQFPSHSVIEKGQTVTLRCDPISGHDNLYWYRRVMGKEIKFLLHFVKESKQDESGMPNNRFLAERTGGTYSTLKVQPAELEDSGVYFCASSQDMVADVREQYFGPGTRLTVT.

This chain connects TRBV6-2 or TRBV6-3 to TRBJ2-3, with 7 bases that match TRBD2. CDR1 and CDR2 from the germline V gene are MNHEY and SVGEGT. V lost 2 bases, J lost 3 bases, and 11 bases stayed unmatched. The CDR3 is 17 residues long. The CDR3 is CASSYPSSGTLTDTQYF. The CDR3 bases are TGTGCCAGCAGTTACCCCTCTAGCGGAACGTTGACAGATACGCAGTATTTT.

The genes are TRBV29-1 and TRBJ1-3; D remains unclear. Germline lookup yields CDR1 SQVTM and CDR2 ANQGSEA. The germline V and J ends were trimmed by 5 bases and 0 bases, with 5 bases remaining between them. CDR3 length: 12 amino acids. CDR3 residues: CSVPDSGNTIYF. CDR3 coding DNA: TGCAGCGTTCCAGACTCTGGAAACACCATATATTTT.

This clone appeared a few times. The chain has TRBV7-2 and TRBJ2-7; D possibly corresponds to TRBD2 (6 bases). CDR3 size: 15 residues. CDR1 is SGHTA and CDR2 is FQGNSA in the germline V gene. Deletions cut 5 bases from V and 0 bases from J, with 14 bases between. This CDR3 reads CASSPSLGGSYEQYF. CDR3 DNA sequence: TGTGCCAGCAGCCCATCCCTGGGAGGCTCCTACGAGCAGTACTTC.